This TCR beta chain was sequenced during a study of shared clonotypes between healthy human individuals. General study results and limits: Of the naive CD4 clonotypes, around 4.7% were shared across several donors.

With respect to this clone: The antigen is not known.

CD4+ cells were split into CD45RA+ naive and CD45RA-negative memory subsets. Several immunoSEQ 96-well plates shared each subset's DNA, each plate a replicate. Using immunoSEQ multiplex PCR, the repertoire was profiled, and TCRdb retains in-frame clones only, with some absent. The sample comprises some 2,500,000 clones, under 95% of which are singletons, and 0.36% rests with the top ten. The CDR3 has 14 residues. The germline V gene has CDR1 SGHRS and CDR2 YFSETQ. Trimming removed 3 bases from V and 5 bases from J, with 14 bases in between. Source material: naive CD4+ T cells from PBMCs. Subset of the sample: CD45RA+ positively selected. The V gene is TRBV5-1, the J gene TRBJ2-5; either TRBD1 or TRBD2 may fit D (5 bases each). The receptor's source is a man aged 18 to 29 in good health. Some clones in this sample may be carry-over from other donors' samples. CDR3 nucleotide sequence: TGCGCCAGCAGCTCTGTCGAGGGGACGGAGACCCAGTACTTC. Amino acid sequence: CASSSVEGTETQYF.